The TCR beta chain described here comes from a study of OX40 agonist ivuxolimab in advanced cancers. Study context: With ivuxolimab, an agonistic anti-OX40 (CD134) antibody, patients were treated. Regarding the study as a whole: The average count of expanded clones was higher among CD8+ T cells than among CD4+.

Details on this clone: Its specificity is not known.

The repertoire was sequenced with immunoSEQ multiplex PCR; TCRdb's copy has only in-frame clones and lacks some. The sample includes more than 80,000 clones, around nine tenths of them seen just once. Germline-derived CDR1 and CDR2 are SGHRS and YFSETQ. There are 15 residues in the CDR3. Trimming cost V 1 base and J 2 bases; bases outside gene matches: 5. The gene calls are TRBV5-1 and TRBJ2-7; 8 bases fit TRBD1. This receptor was obtained from an adult with an advanced solid tumor such as melanoma, head and neck, liver or kidney cancer. The material sequenced was CD4+ or CD8+ T cells sorted from blood, taken in a trial of the OX40 agonist ivuxolimab. CDR3 sequence reads: CASSLSTGGTYEQYF. DNA for the CDR3: TGCGCCAGCAGCTTGTCTACAGGGGGAACCTACGAGCAGTACTTC.